A single sample gave rise to the 8 T cell receptor beta chains below, sequenced in a study of T cells in Graves' hyperthyroidism and ophthalmopathy. RNA transcripts provided the source from which TCR beta CDR3 regions were amplified. A set of HTBI primers served as the primers for a first-round RT-PCR of the TCR CDR3. TCRdb processed the multiplex PCR reads anew with MiXCR; each CDR3 protein has one entry. The table includes 300,000 to 350,000 distinct CDR3 sequences, about 14% detected once. Sequencing was carried out using blood. The receptors here all came from a woman aged 25-40 years with Graves' hyperthyroidism.

This clonotype occurred many times. The rearrangement joins TRBV19 to TRBJ1-1; D possibly corresponds to TRBD1 (6 bases). The CDR3 contains 13 residues. CDR1 and CDR2 from the germline V gene are LNHDA and SQIVND (reference sequence). The V end was cut by 5 bases, the J end by 4 bases, with 11 bases between. CDR3 nucleotide sequence: TGTGCCAGTAGTGTACAGGGAGGCACTGAAGCTTTCTTT. Its protein is CASSVQGGTEAFF.

This clonotype came up a few times. The chain joins TRBV24-1 to TRBJ1-1; 9 bases are shared with TRBD1. Germline-derived CDR1 and CDR2 are KGHDR and SFDVKD. The CDR3 runs 18 residues. Losses at the gene ends were 2 bases for V and 0 bases for J; bases not matched to a gene: 9. This CDR3 reads CATSDSTGTGILNTEAFF. Here the CDR3 DNA reads TGTGCCACCAGTGATTCCACCGGGACAGGGATCTTGAACACTGAAGCTTTCTTT.

This clonotype was counted at least ten times. This chain connects TRBV6-1 to TRBJ2-3; D not certain. V was shortened by 5 bases and J by 2 bases, with 14 bases between the two germline ends. The germline gives CDR1 MNHNS, CDR2 SASEGT. This CDR3 comprises 15 residues. The CDR3 loop is CASSPSFGYTDTQYF. CDR3 sequence (DNA): TGTGCCAGCAGTCCCTCCTTCGGGTACACAGATACGCAGTATTTT.

The chain carries TRBV12-3 or TRBV12-4 and TRBJ2-5; 7 bases match TRBD2. The trim removed 1 base at V and 5 bases at J, leaving 4 bases unmatched. CDR3 length: 14 residues. The CDR3 loop reads CASSLDGRLETQYF. In DNA, the CDR3 is TGTGCCAGCAGTTTAGACGGGAGGCTTGAGACCCAGTACTTC.

This clonotype was found many times. The chain employs TRBV7-2 and TRBJ2-3; 10 nucleotides match TRBD2. The CDR3 loop spans 14 amino acids. V lost 5 bases, J lost 4 bases, and 3 bases stayed unmatched. Germline V CDR1 and CDR2: SGHTA, FQGNSA. The DNA for the CDR3 is TGTGCCAGCAGCCCCGGGACTAGCGCAGATACGCAGTATTTT. It is translated as CASSPGTSADTQYF.

This clonotype was seen a handful of times. CDR3 residues: CAISGNRGGSDEQFF. CDR3 DNA: TGTGCCATCAGTGGAAACAGGGGTGGAAGCGATGAGCAGTTCTTC. The chain combines TRBV10-3 with TRBJ2-1; TRBD1 agrees at 7 bases. Germline V gene sequence: CDR1 ENHRY, CDR2 SYGVKD. This CDR3 has 15 amino acids. The trim removed 4 bases at V and 8 bases at J, leaving 11 bases unmatched.

This clonotype ranks as medium-sized. In nucleotides, the CDR3 is TGTGCCAGCTTGGGGCGGACTGAAGCTTTCTTT. Translation gives CASLGRTEAFF. This chain uses TRBV28 with TRBJ1-1; D is possibly TRBD1 (5 bases). Germline V gene lookup returns CDR1 MDHEN and CDR2 SYDVKM. Trimming removed 8 bases at V and 5 bases at J, with 9 bases between. The CDR3 has 11 residues.

In its sample, this clonotype was seen many times. This sequence joins TRBV7-9 and TRBJ2-7; a possible D gene is TRBD2 (5 bases). CDR3 size: 21 residues. Per germline, CDR1 SEHNR and CDR2 FQNEAQ (reference sequence). V lost 4 bases and J 0 bases, leaving 31 bases between the germline ends. The CDR3 sequence is CASSSIRGNSIRPRHSYEQYF. The CDR3 nucleotides read TGTGCCAGCAGCTCTATTCGGGGAAATTCGATCCGCCCGAGGCACTCCTACGAGCAGTACTTC.